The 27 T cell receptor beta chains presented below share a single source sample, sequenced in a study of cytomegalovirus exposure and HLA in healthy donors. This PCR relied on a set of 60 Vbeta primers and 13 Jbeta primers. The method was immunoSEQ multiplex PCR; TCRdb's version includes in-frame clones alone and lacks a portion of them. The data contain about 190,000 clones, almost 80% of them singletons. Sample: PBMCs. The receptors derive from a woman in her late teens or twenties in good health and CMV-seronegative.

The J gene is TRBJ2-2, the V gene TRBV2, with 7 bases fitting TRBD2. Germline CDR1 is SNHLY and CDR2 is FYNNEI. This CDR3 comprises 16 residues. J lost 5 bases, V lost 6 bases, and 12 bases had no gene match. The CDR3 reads CASSDQAQRDTGELFF. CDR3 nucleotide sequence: TGTGCCAGCAGCGACCAGGCCCAGCGGGATACCGGGGAGCTGTTTTTT.

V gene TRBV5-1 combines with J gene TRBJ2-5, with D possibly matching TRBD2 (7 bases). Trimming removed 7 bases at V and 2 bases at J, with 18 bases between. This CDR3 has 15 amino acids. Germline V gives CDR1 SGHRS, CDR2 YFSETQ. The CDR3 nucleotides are TGCGCCAGCCGCAAGGGAGGGGGGGATCAAGAGACCCAGTACTTC. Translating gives CASRKGGGDQETQYF.

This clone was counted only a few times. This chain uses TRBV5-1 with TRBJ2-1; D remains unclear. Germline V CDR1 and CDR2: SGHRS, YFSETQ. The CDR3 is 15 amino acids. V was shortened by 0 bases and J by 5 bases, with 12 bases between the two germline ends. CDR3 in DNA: TGCGCCAGCAGCTTGGGGGCCGCGCCCAACAATGAGCAGTTCTTC. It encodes CASSLGAAPNNEQFF.

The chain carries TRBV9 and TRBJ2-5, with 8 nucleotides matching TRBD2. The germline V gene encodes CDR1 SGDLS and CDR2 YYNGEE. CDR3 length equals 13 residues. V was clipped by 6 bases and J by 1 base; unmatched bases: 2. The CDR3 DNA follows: TGTGCCAGCACAGCGGGGGCCCAAGAGACCCAGTACTTC. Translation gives CASTAGAQETQYF.

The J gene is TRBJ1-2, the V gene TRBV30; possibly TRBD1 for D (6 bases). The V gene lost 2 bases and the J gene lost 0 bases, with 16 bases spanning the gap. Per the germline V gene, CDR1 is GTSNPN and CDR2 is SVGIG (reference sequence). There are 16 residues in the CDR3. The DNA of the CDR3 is TGTGCCTGGAGTACTTCTGCAGGGGCCCCTAACTATGGCTACACCTTC. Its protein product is CAWSTSAGAPNYGYTF.

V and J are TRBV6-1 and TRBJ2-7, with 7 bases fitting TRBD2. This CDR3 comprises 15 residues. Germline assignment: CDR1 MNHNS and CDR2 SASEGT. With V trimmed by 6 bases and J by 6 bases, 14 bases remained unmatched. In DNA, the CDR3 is TGTGCCAGCAGACGACTAGCTTGGGTGATGGGCGAGCAGTACTTC. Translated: CASRRLAWVMGEQYF.

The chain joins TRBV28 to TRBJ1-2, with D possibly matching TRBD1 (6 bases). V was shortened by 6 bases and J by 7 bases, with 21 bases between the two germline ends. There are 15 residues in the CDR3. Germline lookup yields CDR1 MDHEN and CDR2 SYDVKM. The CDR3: CASSFLQGKWGGYTF. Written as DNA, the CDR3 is TGTGCCAGCAGCTTTCTACAGGGTAAATGGGGTGGCTACACCTTC.

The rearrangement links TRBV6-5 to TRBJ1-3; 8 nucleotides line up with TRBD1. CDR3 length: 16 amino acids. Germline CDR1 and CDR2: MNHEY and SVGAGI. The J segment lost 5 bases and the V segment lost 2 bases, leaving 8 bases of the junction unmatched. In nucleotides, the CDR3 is TGTGCCAGCAGTTACCTCGGACAGGGCCCAAGAAACACCATATATTTT. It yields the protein CASSYLGQGPRNTIYF.

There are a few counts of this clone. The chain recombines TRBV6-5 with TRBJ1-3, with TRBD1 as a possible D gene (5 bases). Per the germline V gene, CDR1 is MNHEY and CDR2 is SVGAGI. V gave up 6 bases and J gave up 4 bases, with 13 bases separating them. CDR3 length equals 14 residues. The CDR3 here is CASRLSGVGNTIYF. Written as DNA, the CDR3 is TGTGCCAGCAGACTGTCGGGGGTGGGAAACACCATATATTTT.

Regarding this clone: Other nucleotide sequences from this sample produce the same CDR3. The CDR3: CASSLTLRSTDTQYF. CDR3 nucleotide sequence: TGTGCCAGCAGCTTGACTCTTCGGTCCACAGATACGCAGTATTTT. This chain joins TRBV7-6 and TRBJ2-3; D ambiguous. The CDR3 runs to 15 residues. CDR1 SGHVS and CDR2 FNYEAQ come from the germline V gene. Between the trimmed V and J ends, which lost 3 bases and 2 bases, there was a span of 12 bases.

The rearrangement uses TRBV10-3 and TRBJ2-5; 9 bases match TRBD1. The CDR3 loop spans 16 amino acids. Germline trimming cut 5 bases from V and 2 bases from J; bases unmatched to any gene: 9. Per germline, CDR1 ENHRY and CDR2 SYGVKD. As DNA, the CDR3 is TGTGCCATCAGTAAGGGACAGGGAAGGAGGCAAGAGACCCAGTACTTC. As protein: CAISKGQGRRQETQYF.

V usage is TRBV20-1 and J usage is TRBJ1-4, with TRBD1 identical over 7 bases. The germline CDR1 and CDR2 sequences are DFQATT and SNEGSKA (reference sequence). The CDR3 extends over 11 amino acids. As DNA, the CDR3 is TGCAGCAGTGACAGGGATGAAAAACTGTTTTTT. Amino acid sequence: CSSDRDEKLFF.

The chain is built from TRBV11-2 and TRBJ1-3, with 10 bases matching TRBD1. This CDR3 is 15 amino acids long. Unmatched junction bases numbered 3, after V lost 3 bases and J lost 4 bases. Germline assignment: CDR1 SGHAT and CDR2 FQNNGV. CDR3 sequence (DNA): TGTGCCAGCAGCTTCGACAGGGGGCAAGGAAACACCATATATTTT. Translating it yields CASSFDRGQGNTIYF.

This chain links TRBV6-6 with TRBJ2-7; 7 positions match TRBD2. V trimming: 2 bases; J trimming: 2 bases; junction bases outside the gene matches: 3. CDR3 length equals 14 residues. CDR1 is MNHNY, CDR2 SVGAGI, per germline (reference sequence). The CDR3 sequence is CASSYRGETYEQYF. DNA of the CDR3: TGTGCCAGCAGTTACCGGGGGGAGACCTACGAGCAGTACTTC.

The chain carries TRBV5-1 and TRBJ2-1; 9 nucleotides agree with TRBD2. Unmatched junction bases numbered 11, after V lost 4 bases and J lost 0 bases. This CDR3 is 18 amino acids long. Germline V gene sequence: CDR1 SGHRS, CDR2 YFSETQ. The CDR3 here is CASSLDGKTSGSYNEQFF. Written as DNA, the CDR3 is TGCGCCAGCAGCCTGGACGGCAAGACTAGCGGCTCCTACAATGAGCAGTTCTTC.

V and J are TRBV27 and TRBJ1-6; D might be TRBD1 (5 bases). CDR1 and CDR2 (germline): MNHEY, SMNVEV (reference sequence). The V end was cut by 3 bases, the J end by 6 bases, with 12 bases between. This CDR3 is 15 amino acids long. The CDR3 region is CASSLTQGANSPLHF. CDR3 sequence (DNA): TGTGCCAGCAGTTTGACCCAGGGTGCTAATTCACCCCTCCACTTT.

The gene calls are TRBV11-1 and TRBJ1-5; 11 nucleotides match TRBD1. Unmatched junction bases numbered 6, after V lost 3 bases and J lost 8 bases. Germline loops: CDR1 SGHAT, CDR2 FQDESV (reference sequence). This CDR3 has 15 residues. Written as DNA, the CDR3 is TGTGCCAGCAGCTTTATCCGGGACAGGGGGAAGCCCCAGCATTTT. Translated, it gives CASSFIRDRGKPQHF.

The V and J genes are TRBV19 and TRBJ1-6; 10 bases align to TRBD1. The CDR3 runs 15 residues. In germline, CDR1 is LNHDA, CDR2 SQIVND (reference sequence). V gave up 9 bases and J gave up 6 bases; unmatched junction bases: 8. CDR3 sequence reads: CASGDRGQFNSPLHF. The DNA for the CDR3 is TGTGCCAGCGGAGACAGGGGGCAATTTAATTCACCCCTCCACTTT.

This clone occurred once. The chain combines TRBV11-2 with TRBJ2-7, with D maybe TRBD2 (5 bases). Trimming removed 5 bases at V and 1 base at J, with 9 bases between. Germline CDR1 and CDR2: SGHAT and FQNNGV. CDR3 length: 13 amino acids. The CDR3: CASSPSGSYEQYF. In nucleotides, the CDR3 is TGTGCCAGCAGCCCTTCGGGATCCTACGAGCAGTACTTC.

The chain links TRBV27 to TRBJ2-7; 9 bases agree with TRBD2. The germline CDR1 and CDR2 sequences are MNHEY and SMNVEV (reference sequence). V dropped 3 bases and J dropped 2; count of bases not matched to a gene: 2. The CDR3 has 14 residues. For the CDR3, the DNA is TGTGCCAGCAGTTTTAGCGGGAGAGCCTACGAGCAGTACTTC. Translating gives CASSFSGRAYEQYF.

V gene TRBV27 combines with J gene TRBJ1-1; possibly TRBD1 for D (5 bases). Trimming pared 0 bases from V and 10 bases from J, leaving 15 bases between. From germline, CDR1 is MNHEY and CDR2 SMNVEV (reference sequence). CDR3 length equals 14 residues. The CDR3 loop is CASSLSGLQLGAFF. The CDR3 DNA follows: TGTGCCAGCAGTTTATCGGGACTTCAACTAGGAGCTTTCTTT.

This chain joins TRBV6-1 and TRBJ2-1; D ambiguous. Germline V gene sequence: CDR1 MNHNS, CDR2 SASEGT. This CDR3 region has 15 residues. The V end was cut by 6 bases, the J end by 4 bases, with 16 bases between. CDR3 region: CASREILIPYNEQFF. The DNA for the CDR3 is TGTGCCAGCAGAGAAATTCTTATCCCGTACAATGAGCAGTTCTTC.

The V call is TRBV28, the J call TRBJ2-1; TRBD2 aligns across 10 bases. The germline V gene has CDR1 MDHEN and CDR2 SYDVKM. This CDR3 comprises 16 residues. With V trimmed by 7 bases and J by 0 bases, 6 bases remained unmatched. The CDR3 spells CASTGLAESSYNEQFF. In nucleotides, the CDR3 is TGTGCCAGCACCGGACTAGCGGAGAGCTCCTACAATGAGCAGTTCTTC.

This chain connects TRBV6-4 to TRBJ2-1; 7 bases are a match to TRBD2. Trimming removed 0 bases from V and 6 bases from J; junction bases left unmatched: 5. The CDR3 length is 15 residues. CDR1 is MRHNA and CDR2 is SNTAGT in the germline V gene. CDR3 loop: CASSDSGTGGNEQFF. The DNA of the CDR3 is TGTGCCAGCAGTGACTCTGGTACGGGGGGCAATGAGCAGTTCTTC.

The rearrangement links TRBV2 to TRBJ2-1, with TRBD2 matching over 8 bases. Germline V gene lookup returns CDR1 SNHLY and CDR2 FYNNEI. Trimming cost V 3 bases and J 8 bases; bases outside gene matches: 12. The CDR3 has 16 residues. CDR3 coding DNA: TGTGCCAGCAGTGACCTCGGAGCGGGAGAGAAGGATGAGCAGTTCTTC. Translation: CASSDLGAGEKDEQFF. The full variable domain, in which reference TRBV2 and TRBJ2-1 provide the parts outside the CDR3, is EPEVTQTPSHQVTQMGQEVILRCVPISNHLYFYWYRQILGQKVEFLVSFYNNEISEKSEIFDDQFSVERPDGSNFTLKIRSTKLEDSAMYFCASSDLGAGEKDEQFFGPGTRLTVL.

CDR3 region: CAWSQTGAYGYTF. CDR3 in DNA: TGTGCCTGGAGTCAGACAGGTGCCTATGGCTACACCTTC. The rearrangement uses TRBV30 and TRBJ1-2; D may be TRBD1 (6 bases). Germline V gives CDR1 GTSNPN, CDR2 SVGIG (reference sequence). V gave up 2 bases and J gave up 4 bases, with 11 bases separating them. The CDR3 is made up of 13 amino acids.

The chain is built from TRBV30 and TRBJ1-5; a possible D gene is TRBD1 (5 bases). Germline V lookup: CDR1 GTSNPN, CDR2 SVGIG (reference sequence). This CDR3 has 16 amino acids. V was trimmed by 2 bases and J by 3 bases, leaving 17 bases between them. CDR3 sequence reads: CAWSPLGGGPNQPQHF. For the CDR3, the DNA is TGTGCCTGGAGTCCTCTCGGGGGGGGTCCCAATCAGCCCCAGCATTTT. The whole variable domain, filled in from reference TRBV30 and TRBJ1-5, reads SQTIHQWPATLVQPVGSPLSLECTVEGTSNPNLYWYRQAAGRGLQLLFYSVGIGQISSEVPQNLSASRPQDRQFILSSKKLLLSDSGFYLCAWSPLGGGPNQPQHFGDGTRLSIL.